Below, 30 T cell receptor beta chains from the same sample are listed, as sequenced in a study of neoadjuvant anti-PD-1 for oral cavity cancer. Using immunoSEQ multiplex PCR, the repertoire was profiled, and TCRdb retains in-frame clones only, with some absent. The sample contains approximately 20,000 clones, approximately 70% of which appear only once. The source was PBMCs, collected before nivolumab (anti-PD-1) treatment. The receptors were gathered from a person aged 35-79 years with oral cavity squamous cell carcinoma.

This clone appeared a single time. The chain uses TRBV10-3 and TRBJ1-5; D is undetermined. Trimming cost V 1 base and J 0 bases, with 7 bases left between them. Germline lookup yields CDR1 ENHRY and CDR2 SYGVKD. This CDR3 spans 15 amino acids. The CDR3 nucleotides are TGTGCCATCAGTGAGTTGGACGGTAGCAATCAGCCCCAGCATTTT. Amino acid sequence: CAISELDGSNQPQHF.

V usage is TRBV14 and J usage is TRBJ1-2; tentatively, D is TRBD1 (5 bases). V lost 0 bases, J lost 3 bases, and 8 bases lay in between. There are 14 residues in the CDR3. Germline V lookup: CDR1 SGHDN, CDR2 FVKESK. The CDR3 region is CASSQDRGYYGYTF. CDR3 nucleotide sequence: TGTGCCAGCAGCCAAGACCGGGGGTACTATGGCTACACCTTC.

The chain combines TRBV30 with TRBJ1-5; D unresolved. CDR3 length equals 14 residues. CDR1 is GTSNPN, CDR2 SVGIG, per germline (reference sequence). The ends were cut back, 2 bases at V and 1 base at J, with 9 bases in the middle. The CDR3 DNA reads TGTGCCTGGAGTAGGGTTTCGAGCAATCAGCCCCAGCATTTT. Its protein is CAWSRVSSNQPQHF.

The rearrangement links TRBV4-2 to TRBJ1-2, with a tentative D call TRBD1 (5 bases). The V and J ends lost 0 bases and 12 bases respectively, with 20 bases between them. The CDR3 length is 15 residues. Germline V CDR1 and CDR2: LGHNA, YNFKEQ. In DNA form, the CDR3 reads TGTGCCAGCAGCCAAGATGGGGCCACATTCCTCTCCAACACCTTC. Its protein is CASSQDGATFLSNTF.

This rearrangement joins TRBV5-1 to TRBJ1-2; 7 bases match TRBD1. Germline assignment: CDR1 SGHRS and CDR2 YFSETQ. With 1 base clipped from V and 2 bases from J, the junction kept 2 bases outside the gene matches. This CDR3 has 14 residues. This chain's CDR3 is CASSLSGGNYGYTF. The DNA for the CDR3 is TGCGCCAGCAGCTTGTCAGGGGGAAACTATGGCTACACCTTC.

The CDR3 coding sequence is TGTGCCAGTTCAAGGACATCAGACACTGAAGCTTTCTTT. This encodes CASSRTSDTEAFF. V gene TRBV19 combines with J gene TRBJ1-1, with a tentative D call TRBD1 (5 bases). CDR3 size: 13 residues. Trimming pared 8 bases from V and 3 bases from J, leaving 13 bases between. Germline CDR1 reads LNHDA; CDR2 reads SQIVND (reference sequence).

The V call is TRBV28, the J call TRBJ1-5; 7 nucleotides align to TRBD1. The ends lost 6 bases at V and 6 bases at J; junction bases unmatched: 5. Germline CDR1 MDHEN, CDR2 SYDVKM. The CDR3 length is 13 residues. For the CDR3, the DNA is TGTGCCAGCAGATTACAGGGGCGTCAGCCCCAGCATTTT. Translating it yields CASRLQGRQPQHF.

The chain links TRBV9 to TRBJ1-1, with D uncertain. The V end lost 6 bases, the J end lost 4 bases, and 13 bases lay between the germline ends. The CDR3 is 13 residues long. Germline CDR1 reads SGDLS; CDR2 reads YYNGEE. CDR3 sequence reads: CASNAVEGTEAFF. The CDR3 nucleotides are TGTGCCAGCAACGCCGTCGAAGGCACTGAAGCTTTCTTT.

The DNA of the CDR3 is TGTGCCAGCAGCTTTCTCCTAGATAACAATGAGCAGTTCTTC. Its translation is CASSFLLDNNEQFF. V and J are TRBV11-2 and TRBJ2-1; D unclear. Deletions cut 3 bases from V and 5 bases from J, with 11 bases between. Germline V CDR1 and CDR2: SGHAT, FQNNGV. This CDR3 spans 14 amino acids.

The rearrangement links TRBV10-3 to TRBJ2-2; no reliable D call. CDR3 length: 14 residues. Trimming took off 4 bases at V and 1 base at J, with 7 bases between the two ends. The germline V gene encodes CDR1 ENHRY and CDR2 SYGVKD. CDR3 nucleotide sequence: TGTGCCATCAGTGCCGGGTTGAACACCGGGGAGCTGTTTTTT. Encoded protein: CAISAGLNTGELFF.

The chain recombines TRBV13 with TRBJ2-1; 9 bases are a match to TRBD2. The germline V gene has CDR1 PRHDT and CDR2 FYEKMQ (reference sequence). V lost 4 bases, J lost 6 bases, and 13 bases stayed unmatched. This CDR3 comprises 17 residues. This chain's CDR3 is CASSSPSTSGGSNEQFF. The CDR3 bases are TGTGCCAGCAGCTCACCCTCGACTAGCGGCGGGAGCAATGAGCAGTTCTTC. Variable domain in full (rest from reference TRBV13 and TRBJ2-1): AAGVIQSPRHLIKEKRETATLKCYPIPRHDTVYWYQQGPGQDPQFLISFYEKMQSDKGSIPDRFSAQQFSDYHSELNMSSLELGDSALYFCASSSPSTSGGSNEQFFGPGTRLTVL.

The V gene is TRBV10-1, the J gene TRBJ1-1, with D perhaps matching TRBD1 (5 bases). V was cut by 3 bases and J by 10 bases, with 9 bases left in between. CDR1 and CDR2 (germline): WNHNN, SYGVQD (reference sequence). The CDR3 has 11 amino acids. The CDR3 DNA sequence: TGCGCCAGCAGTGACAACGGGGCAGCTTTCTTT. This gives the protein CASSDNGAAFF.

The V call is TRBV18, the J call TRBJ2-5; the match to TRBD2 covers 10 bases. Germline loops: CDR1 KGHSH, CDR2 LQKENI. After removal of 5 bases from V and 0 bases from J, the junction contained 3 bases not matched to a gene. There are 15 residues in the CDR3. CDR3 region: CASSGTSVDQETQYF. The CDR3, as DNA: TGTGCCAGCTCAGGGACTAGCGTGGACCAAGAGACCCAGTACTTC. The full variable domain, in which reference TRBV18 and TRBJ2-5 provide the parts outside the CDR3, is NAGVMQNPRHLVRRRGQEARLRCSPMKGHSHVYWYRQLPEEGLKFMVYLQKENIIDESGMPKERFSAEFPKEGPSILRIQQVVRGDSAAYFCASSGTSVDQETQYFGPGTRLLVL.

The rearrangement joins TRBV2 to TRBJ1-5; a weak D match, TRBD1 (5 bases). Trimming stripped 6 bases from V and 1 base from J, with 13 bases between. The CDR3 runs 15 residues. The germline gives CDR1 SNHLY, CDR2 FYNNEI. The CDR3 loop reads CASSEETASNQPQHF. CDR3 in DNA: TGTGCCAGCAGCGAGGAGACAGCAAGCAATCAGCCCCAGCATTTT.

The chain couples TRBV14 to TRBJ2-5; 13 nucleotides align to TRBD2. V shed 1 base and J 4 bases; nucleotides not matched to a gene: 6. CDR1 is SGHDN, CDR2 FVKESK, per germline. The CDR3 loop spans 17 amino acids. The CDR3 nucleotides are TGTGCCAGCAGCCAAGCACTAGCGGGAGGGCAGCGAGAGACCCAGTACTTC. It codes for CASSQALAGGQRETQYF. Supplemented by reference TRBV14 and TRBJ2-5, the full variable domain reads EAGVTQFPSHSVIEKGQTVTLRCDPISGHDNLYWYRRVMGKEIKFLLHFVKESKQDESGMPNNRFLAERTGGTYSTLKVQPAELEDSGVYFCASSQALAGGQRETQYFGPGTRLLVL.

V and J are TRBV30 and TRBJ1-4; no firm D call. Germline assignment: CDR1 GTSNPN and CDR2 SVGIG (reference sequence). Trimming removed 2 bases at V and 11 bases at J, with 12 bases between. The CDR3 is made up of 12 amino acids. The CDR3 coding sequence is TGTGCCTGGAGTTTCGAAAGGGAGAAACTGTTTTTT. Protein: CAWSFEREKLFF.

The CDR3 DNA sequence: TGTGCCAGCAGCTTACCCGGGACAGTCAAAGAGACCCAGTACTTC. Protein: CASSLPGTVKETQYF. The chain joins TRBV7-8 to TRBJ2-5; the match to TRBD1 covers 7 bases. From germline, CDR1 is SGHVS and CDR2 FQNEAQ. The CDR3 sequence is 15 residues long. V shed 2 bases and J 3 bases; nucleotides not matched to a gene: 6.

The chain recombines TRBV29-1 with TRBJ2-7; a possible D gene is TRBD2 (5 bases). CDR1 and CDR2 (germline): SQVTM, ANQGSEA. Between the trimmed V and J ends, which lost 7 bases and 0 bases, there was a span of 13 bases. This CDR3 is built from 13 residues. In DNA form, the CDR3 reads TGCAGCGCCCGCGAGGGTAACTCCTACGAGCAGTACTTC. Its protein is CSAREGNSYEQYF.

This clone was detected a few times. This chain uses TRBV5-1 with TRBJ2-1; 7 nucleotides line up with TRBD2. CDR3 size: 16 residues. V shed 0 bases, J shed 1 base, and the junction held 4 bases outside the gene matches. Germline-derived CDR1 and CDR2 are SGHRS and YFSETQ. The CDR3 reads CASSLASGGSYNEQFF. The CDR3 nucleotides read TGCGCCAGCAGCTTGGCCTCGGGGGGATCCTACAATGAGCAGTTCTTC.

The rearrangement joins TRBV9 to TRBJ2-3; no clear D. V lost 3 bases to trimming and J lost 2 bases, with 4 bases between them. The CDR3 sequence is 12 residues long. Germline V gene sequence: CDR1 SGDLS, CDR2 YYNGEE. DNA for the CDR3: TGTGCCAGCAGCGGGTCCACAGATACGCAGTATTTT. Translated: CASSGSTDTQYF.

The chain links TRBV2 to TRBJ1-1, with D unclear. Per the germline V gene, CDR1 is SNHLY and CDR2 is FYNNEI. The V gene lost 7 bases and the J gene lost 5 bases, with 17 bases spanning the gap. The CDR3 sequence is 14 residues long. CDR3 amino acids: CASNMNSLGTEAFF. The CDR3, as DNA: TGTGCCAGCAACATGAACAGCCTGGGTACTGAAGCTTTCTTT.

This chain links TRBV9 with TRBJ2-3; D may be TRBD2 (5 bases). Per germline, CDR1 SGDLS and CDR2 YYNGEE. V was trimmed by 0 bases and J by 3 bases, leaving 11 bases between them. The CDR3 runs 15 residues. CDR3 in amino acids: CASSVGRAATDTQYF. For the CDR3, the DNA is TGTGCCAGCAGCGTAGGACGAGCGGCTACAGATACGCAGTATTTT. Full variable domain (rest looked up from reference TRBV9 and TRBJ2-3): DSGVTQTPKHLITATGQRVTLRCSPRSGDLSVYWYQQSLDQGLQFLIQYYNGEERAKGNILERFSAQQFPDLHSELNLSSLELGDSALYFCASSVGRAATDTQYFGPGTRLTVL.

The V gene is TRBV19, the J gene TRBJ1-2; D unresolved. The CDR3 covers 14 residues. The V and J ends lost 6 bases and 1 base respectively, with 12 bases between them. Germline values: CDR1 LNHDA, CDR2 SQIVND (reference sequence). In DNA, the CDR3 is TGTGCCAGTAGCACCTTTGAGGGTAACTATGGCTACACCTTC. Its protein product is CASSTFEGNYGYTF.

This clone was seen a handful of times. V usage is TRBV10-3 and J usage is TRBJ2-1; a possible D gene is TRBD2 (6 bases). Trimming took 0 bases from V and 7 from J, leaving 16 bases between them. Germline CDR1 is ENHRY and CDR2 is SYGVKD. The CDR3 length is 16 residues. The CDR3 here is CAISESSGGMSNEQFF. The CDR3 DNA sequence: TGTGCCATCAGTGAGTCGAGCGGCGGGATGTCTAATGAGCAGTTCTTC.

The CDR3 bases are TGTGCCAGCAGTGTCACAGGGGCGACAGATACGCAGTATTTT. Its translation: CASSVTGATDTQYF. The gene calls are TRBV25-1 and TRBJ2-3, with 7 bases lining up with TRBD1. This CDR3 spans 14 amino acids. Per the germline V gene, CDR1 is MGHDK and CDR2 is SYGVNS. V shed 4 bases, J shed 3 bases, and the junction held 4 bases outside the gene matches.

The rearrangement uses TRBV27 and TRBJ2-1; 10 nucleotides agree with TRBD1. The V segment lost 4 bases and the J segment 7 bases; nucleotides outside the gene matches: 7. Germline V gene sequence: CDR1 MNHEY, CDR2 SMNVEV (reference sequence). The CDR3 extends over 15 amino acids. CDR3 in amino acids: CASSSSGTGVNEQFF. The CDR3 DNA reads as TGTGCCAGCAGTTCCTCCGGGACAGGGGTTAATGAGCAGTTCTTC.

This clone was counted only a few times. This chain uses TRBV28 with TRBJ2-7; D is unresolved. CDR1 and CDR2 (germline): MDHEN, SYDVKM. The CDR3 runs 14 residues. With 4 bases removed from V and 3 bases from J, the gap between germline ends came to 13 bases. The CDR3 reads CASSSLGDLYEQYF. DNA for the CDR3: TGTGCCAGCAGTTCCCTAGGTGACCTCTACGAGCAGTACTTC.

The chain is built from TRBV6-1 and TRBJ1-2; D is uncertain. Germline assignment: CDR1 MNHNS and CDR2 SASEGT. The V gene lost 1 base and the J gene lost 8 bases, with 11 bases spanning the gap. This CDR3 spans 13 amino acids. In DNA form, the CDR3 reads TGTGCCAGCAGTGAAGGAGGGCTCTGGGGCTACACCTTC. As protein: CASSEGGLWGYTF.

The rearrangement joins TRBV2 to TRBJ1-4; D is undetermined. The germline V gene encodes CDR1 SNHLY and CDR2 FYNNEI. The CDR3 is 14 residues long. Trimming shortened V by 1 base and J by 5 bases, and 8 bases separated the two germline ends. Written as DNA, the CDR3 is TGTGCCAGCAGTGAAGATCTAGTAAATGAAAAACTGTTTTTT. Its protein is CASSEDLVNEKLFF.

The chain has TRBV2 and TRBJ2-1; D may be TRBD1 or TRBD2 (7 bases each). Trimming took off 4 bases at V and 8 bases at J, with 18 bases between the two ends. This CDR3 has 15 amino acids. Germline loops: CDR1 SNHLY, CDR2 FYNNEI. CDR3 protein: CASSGRDSGKDEQFF. The CDR3 nucleotides read TGTGCCAGCAGTGGTAGGGACAGCGGGAAGGATGAGCAGTTCTTC. Looking up the rest from reference TRBV2 and TRBJ2-1 gives the full variable domain: EPEVTQTPSHQVTQMGQEVILRCVPISNHLYFYWYRQILGQKVEFLVSFYNNEISEKSEIFDDQFSVERPDGSNFTLKIRSTKLEDSAMYFCASSGRDSGKDEQFFGPGTRLTVL.